The 18 T cell receptor beta chains below were found in one sample sequenced in a study of T cell changes during pregnancy in multiple sclerosis. Sequencing used immunoSEQ multiplex PCR; TCRdb keeps in-frame clones, though not all of them. The repertoire has more than 90,000 clones, approximately 92% of them found once; the top ten carry 2% to 2.5%. Sequenced material: peripheral blood, taken after pregnancy. The receptors shown here come from a female donor with multiple sclerosis, enrolled in a pregnancy study.

This rearrangement joins TRBV14 to TRBJ2-4, with 8 bases lining up with TRBD2. After removal of 1 base from V and 6 bases from J, the junction contained 11 bases not matched to a gene. The CDR3 spans 17 residues. Germline assignment: CDR1 SGHDN and CDR2 FVKESK. CDR3 in amino acids: CASSQGILAGRGNIQYF. CDR3 nucleotides: TGTGCCAGCAGCCAAGGAATCTTAGCGGGAAGGGGAAACATTCAGTACTTC.

The V gene is TRBV7-9, the J gene TRBJ2-1; D is ambiguous. Trimming removed 7 bases at V and 5 bases at J, with 15 bases between. This CDR3 contains 14 residues. Germline V CDR1 and CDR2: SEHNR, FQNEAQ (reference sequence). CDR3 loop: CASNLAGLNNEQFF. The CDR3 DNA follows: TGTGCCAGCAACTTGGCAGGTTTGAACAATGAGCAGTTCTTC.

The gene calls are TRBV5-1 and TRBJ1-4; D possibly corresponds to TRBD1 (6 bases). Germline V CDR1 and CDR2: SGHRS, YFSETQ. Trimming took 3 bases from V and 5 from J, leaving 11 bases between them. The length of the CDR3 is 14 residues. CDR3 sequence (DNA): TGCGCCAGCAGCTCAGGACAGTTAAATGAAAAACTGTTTTTT. Amino acid sequence: CASSSGQLNEKLFF.

This chain's CDR3 is CASSDGTSGVSNEQFF. CDR3 DNA sequence: TGCGCCAGCAGTGATGGGACTAGCGGGGTGTCCAATGAGCAGTTCTTC. This chain connects TRBV10-1 to TRBJ2-1, with 13 bases lining up with TRBD2. V was pared by 3 bases and J by 6 bases, with 5 bases of the junction left unmatched. Per the germline V gene, CDR1 is WNHNN and CDR2 is SYGVQD (reference sequence). This CDR3 is 16 amino acids long.

This chain joins TRBV18 and TRBJ1-5; 8 nucleotides agree with TRBD1. Germline V CDR1 and CDR2: KGHSH, LQKENI. The V and J ends lost 2 bases and 2 bases, in that order; junction bases with no gene match: 5. The length of the CDR3 is 16 residues. The CDR3 DNA sequence: TGTGCCAGCTCACCAGCAGGGGGCTCGGGCAATCAGCCCCAGCATTTT. Encoded protein: CASSPAGGSGNQPQHF. Full variable domain (remainder filled in from reference TRBV18 and TRBJ1-5): NAGVMQNPRHLVRRRGQEARLRCSPMKGHSHVYWYRQLPEEGLKFMVYLQKENIIDESGMPKERFSAEFPKEGPSILRIQQVVRGDSAAYFCASSPAGGSGNQPQHFGDGTRLSIL.

This sequence joins TRBV13 and TRBJ2-2, with D perhaps TRBD1 (5 bases). V gave up 5 bases and J gave up 0 bases, with 10 bases separating them. The CDR3 length is 15 residues. Germline V gene sequence: CDR1 PRHDT, CDR2 FYEKMQ (reference sequence). DNA for the CDR3: TGTGCCAGCAGCCGGAACAGGCCGAACACCGGGGAGCTGTTTTTT. This translates into CASSRNRPNTGELFF.

The genes are TRBV5-1 and TRBJ2-1; D ambiguous. The length of the CDR3 is 13 residues. V was pared by 10 bases and J by 0 bases, with 11 bases between. Looked up from germline, CDR1 is SGHRS and CDR2 is YFSETQ. The CDR3 nucleotides are TGCGCCTCTCGCAGCGACTCCTACAATGAGCAGTTCTTC. It is translated as CASRSDSYNEQFF.

The chain is built from TRBV30 and TRBJ1-4; TRBD1 matches 7 bases. V gave up 6 bases and J gave up 8 bases; unmatched junction bases: 6. The germline CDR1 and CDR2 sequences are GTSNPN and SVGIG (reference sequence). This CDR3 is built from 12 residues. The CDR3: CACSTGSEKLFF. The DNA for the CDR3 is TGTGCCTGTTCGACAGGGAGCGAAAAACTGTTTTTT. Supplemented by reference TRBV30 and TRBJ1-4, the full variable domain reads SQTIHQWPATLVQPVGSPLSLECTVEGTSNPNLYWYRQAAGRGLQLLFYSVGIGQISSEVPQNLSASRPQDRQFILSSKKLLLSDSGFYLCACSTGSEKLFFGSGTQLSVL.

In DNA, the CDR3 is TGTGCCTTCTCGGCGGGACAGGGAGATTCCGTAGCTTTCTTT. It encodes CAFSAGQGDSVAFF. The chain joins TRBV10-3 to TRBJ1-1; TRBD1 matches at 9 bases. The CDR3 has 14 amino acids. V was pared by 11 bases and J by 10 bases, with 17 bases of the junction left unmatched. The germline V gene has CDR1 ENHRY and CDR2 SYGVKD.

The V call is TRBV5-1, the J call TRBJ1-2; D is uncertain. Trimming took off 0 bases at V and 0 bases at J, with 9 bases between the two ends. Germline CDR1 reads SGHRS; CDR2 reads YFSETQ. The CDR3 runs to 15 residues. The CDR3 DNA reads TGCGCCAGCAGCTTGGATCCCGTCTCTAACTATGGCTACACCTTC. Encoded protein: CASSLDPVSNYGYTF.

The V call is TRBV5-8, the J call TRBJ1-2; D unclear. CDR1 and CDR2 from the germline V gene are SGHTS and YDEGEE. The CDR3 runs to 14 residues. Trimming removed 7 bases at V and 3 bases at J, with 16 bases between. CDR3 sequence reads: CASYDGRLYYGYTF. The DNA for the CDR3 is TGTGCCAGCTACGATGGGAGACTCTACTATGGCTACACCTTC.

The V gene is TRBV7-9, the J gene TRBJ1-2; D gene ambiguous. CDR3 length: 15 amino acids. V gave up 5 bases and J gave up 1 base, with 14 bases separating them. Germline CDR1 SEHNR, CDR2 FQNEAQ (reference sequence). The CDR3 is CASSPTPRDNYGYTF. The CDR3 DNA sequence: TGTGCCAGCAGCCCGACCCCCCGGGATAACTATGGCTACACCTTC.

The chain joins TRBV2 to TRBJ2-7; 8 bases are shared with TRBD1. This CDR3 spans 15 amino acids. V dropped 6 bases and J dropped 3; count of bases not matched to a gene: 10. Germline loops: CDR1 SNHLY, CDR2 FYNNEI. The CDR3 region has the DNA TGTGCCAGCAGGGCAATGACAGGGGCTAACTACGAGCAGTACTTC. As protein: CASRAMTGANYEQYF.

The rearrangement joins TRBV23-1 to TRBJ1-5, with D perhaps matching TRBD1 (5 bases). TRBV23-1 has ORF status, its function being uncertain. The CDR3 is 17 residues long. Trimming cost V 4 bases and J 4 bases, with 20 bases left between them. The CDR3 is CASSLIFGQGGNQPQHF. In DNA, the CDR3 is TGCGCCAGCAGTCTTATTTTTGGGCAGGGTGGTAATCAGCCCCAGCATTTT.

In its sample, this clone was seen once. The CDR3 DNA reads as TGTGCCACCAGCAGAGTTGGAGAAACTAACTATGGCTACACCTTC. It codes for CATSRVGETNYGYTF. V usage is TRBV15 and J usage is TRBJ1-2; D not certain. Per germline, CDR1 LNHNV and CDR2 YYDKDF (reference sequence). CDR3 length: 15 residues. V lost 1 base and J lost 0, with 9 bases in between.

This chain joins TRBV5-4 and TRBJ2-3; no definite D call. Trimming shortened V by 1 base and J by 6 bases, and 18 bases separated the two germline ends. CDR1 is SGHNT and CDR2 is YYREEE in the germline V gene (reference sequence). This CDR3 contains 16 residues. The CDR3 here is CASSLNVGHGRDTQYF. The CDR3, as DNA: TGTGCCAGCAGCTTGAATGTGGGTCACGGCAGGGATACGCAGTATTTT.

J is TRBJ2-1 and V is TRBV5-1; no clear D gene. V was shortened by 0 bases and J by 16 bases, with 17 bases between the two germline ends. Looked up from germline, CDR1 is SGHRS and CDR2 is YFSETQ. This CDR3 is built from 13 residues. CDR3 DNA sequence: TGCGCCAGCAGCTTGGATCCCCAGGTTGTGGGCTTCTTC. Translation: CASSLDPQVVGFF.

The chain employs TRBV19 and TRBJ2-2; 8 bases fit TRBD2. CDR1 is LNHDA and CDR2 is SQIVND in the germline V gene (reference sequence). The junction had 17 bases not matched to a gene; V was cut back by 0 bases and J by 5 bases. This CDR3 has 20 residues. Written as DNA, the CDR3 is TGTGCCAGTAGTATAGACGGTTTAGCGGGAACGGTTGGCGGGACCGGGGAGCTGTTTTTT. Protein product: CASSIDGLAGTVGGTGELFF. Drawing the rest from reference TRBV19 and TRBJ2-2, the complete variable domain is DGGITQSPKYLFRKEGQNVTLSCEQNLNHDAMYWYRQDPGQGLRLIYYSQIVNDFQKGDIAEGYSVSREKKESFPLTVTSAQKNPTAFYLCASSIDGLAGTVGGTGELFFGEGSRLTVL.